These 27 T cell receptor beta chains originate from one sample sequenced in a study of T cell responses to AZD1222 COVID-19 vaccine listed by TCRdb under 2021. The library was generated by the immunoSEQ multiplex PCR assay. TCRdb provides this immuneACCESS table in a form limited to in-frame rearrangements. Some clones are lacking; in checked studies, under half of them reflect an unresolved V gene, and why the rest are absent is not known. The sample data list 150,000 or so clones, and roughly 87% of these were observed just once. Of the sample, 5.1% is held by the ten largest clones. The time point label for this specimen denotes: baseline before first vaccination. The starting material was peripheral blood, obtained on day 0 of AZD1222 vaccination. These receptors were obtained from an adult in good health.

This chain joins TRBV19 and TRBJ1-4; D is undetermined. Germline V gene sequence: CDR1 LNHDA, CDR2 SQIVND (reference sequence). This CDR3 has 13 residues. The V end was cut by 3 bases, the J end by 8 bases, with 10 bases between. The CDR3 coding sequence is TGTGCCAGTAGTATCTTCGAGGGCGAAAAACTGTTTTTT. This translates into CASSIFEGEKLFF.

J is TRBJ1-4 and V is TRBV3-1 (or the pseudogene TRBV3-2); the match to TRBD1 covers 8 bases. This CDR3 has 16 amino acids. Germline V gene sequence: CDR1 LGHDT, CDR2 YNNKEL (reference sequence). After removal of 1 base from V and 13 bases from J, the junction contained 14 bases not matched to a gene. CDR3 residues: CASSQVDRGTGGGLFF. Written as DNA, the CDR3 is TGTGCCAGCAGCCAAGTCGACAGGGGCACCGGGGGAGGACTGTTTTTT.

The chain joins TRBV7-9 to TRBJ2-7, with no clear D. This CDR3 is 13 amino acids long. V shed 0 bases and J shed 2 bases, with 5 bases lying between them. The V gene's germline CDR1 is SEHNR and CDR2 FQNEAQ (reference sequence). For the CDR3, the DNA is TGTGCCAGCAGCTTAGCAGGGACCTACGAGCAGTACTTC. Its translation: CASSLAGTYEQYF.

In the case of this clone: Distinct nucleotide sequences in the sample also encode this CDR3. V is TRBV7-9 and J is TRBJ1-1; perhaps TRBD1 as D (5 bases). Germline V gene data show CDR1 as SEHNR and CDR2 as FQNEAQ (reference sequence). The CDR3 consists of 14 residues. V shed 5 bases and J shed 0 bases, with 10 bases lying between them. The CDR3 here is CASSPDSLNTEAFF. CDR3 DNA: TGTGCCAGCAGCCCAGACAGCCTGAACACTGAAGCTTTCTTT.

The chain is built from TRBV4-1 and TRBJ1-5; 7 nucleotides align to TRBD1. Germline V gene sequence: CDR1 MGHRA, CDR2 YSYEKL. V lost 3 bases and J lost 1; bases outside the gene matches: 6. This CDR3 spans 16 amino acids. The CDR3: CASSQNRGRSNQPQHF. As DNA, the CDR3 is TGCGCCAGCAGCCAGAACAGGGGTAGGAGCAATCAGCCCCAGCATTTT.

The chain carries TRBV11-3 and TRBJ1-1; D unclear. The CDR3 totals 13 residues. Between the trimmed V and J ends, which lost 0 bases and 7 bases, there was a span of 9 bases. Germline V gene lookup returns CDR1 SGHNT and CDR2 YENEEA. The CDR3 loop reads CASSLDTSREAFF. For the CDR3, the DNA is TGTGCCAGCAGCTTAGATACGTCCCGTGAAGCTTTCTTT.

The chain joins TRBV12-3 or TRBV12-4 to TRBJ1-3; no clear D. This CDR3 comprises 12 residues. The V and J ends lost 3 bases and 8 bases respectively, with 8 bases between them. The CDR3 is CASSFLEDTIYF. The DNA of the CDR3 is TGTGCCAGCAGTTTCCTGGAGGACACCATATATTTT.

The chain uses TRBV28 and TRBJ1-2, with 8 bases matching TRBD1. Losses at the gene ends were 3 bases for V and 4 bases for J; bases not matched to a gene: 7. The CDR3 loop spans 15 amino acids. CDR1 and CDR2 from the germline V gene are MDHEN and SYDVKM. The CDR3 DNA is TGTGCCAGCAGTTTGGGCAGGGGGCTTGGCTATGGCTACACCTTC. It yields the protein CASSLGRGLGYGYTF.

This clone was counted between two and nine times. This chain uses TRBV7-2 with TRBJ2-7; 7 bases line up with TRBD2. Per germline, CDR1 SGHTA and CDR2 FQGNSA. V shed 7 bases, J shed 4 bases, and the junction held 19 bases outside the gene matches. The CDR3 is 17 residues long. The CDR3: CASTPGLRGGPGYEQYF. CDR3 DNA sequence: TGTGCCAGCACCCCGGGCTTGAGGGGAGGGCCCGGATACGAGCAGTACTTC.

The V and J genes are TRBV18 and TRBJ1-2; TRBD1 is a possible D gene (6 bases). V was trimmed by 3 bases and J by 4 bases, leaving 12 bases between them. This CDR3 has 14 residues. Germline V gene sequence: CDR1 KGHSH, CDR2 LQKENI. The CDR3 is CASSPGQTPYGYTF. The DNA for the CDR3 is TGTGCCAGCTCACCTGGACAGACCCCCTATGGCTACACCTTC.

This clone was seen a single time. For the CDR3, the DNA is TGTGCCAGCAGCTTACGGACTAGCGGGAGCTCCTACAATGAGCAGTTCTTC. Protein product: CASSLRTSGSSYNEQFF. This chain connects TRBV7-2 to TRBJ2-1; 13 bases align to TRBD2. V lost 2 bases, J lost 0 bases, and 1 base stayed unmatched. The CDR3 is 17 amino acids. Germline V lookup: CDR1 SGHTA, CDR2 FQGNSA.

About this clone: Its ends do not fully match the called genes, so a read error is possible. This chain uses TRBV9 with TRBJ1-2, with TRBD1 matching over 9 bases. Germline V gene sequence: CDR1 SGDLS, CDR2 YYNGEE. The CDR3 loop spans 13 amino acids. The CDR3 reads CASSPRGGGQGAF. In DNA, the CDR3 is TGTGCCAGCAGCCCTCGTGGGGGGGGACAGGGAGCCTTC.

The J gene is TRBJ1-2, the V gene TRBV27; D is undetermined. Trimming took 0 bases from V and 7 from J, leaving 6 bases between them. The CDR3 spans 12 residues. The germline V gene encodes CDR1 MNHEY and CDR2 SMNVEV (reference sequence). The CDR3 nucleotides read TGTGCCAGCAGTTTATCCGGGTCTGGCTACACCTTC. This codes for CASSLSGSGYTF.

The chain employs TRBV19 and TRBJ1-2; 7 bases agree with TRBD1. V trimming: 6 bases; J trimming: 4 bases; junction bases outside the gene matches: 2. CDR3 size: 12 residues. From germline, CDR1 is LNHDA and CDR2 SQIVND (reference sequence). CDR3 region: CASRGDSYGYTF. CDR3 coding DNA: TGTGCCAGTAGGGGGGACAGCTATGGCTACACCTTC. Full variable domain (missing parts from reference TRBV19 and TRBJ1-2): DGGITQSPKYLFRKEGQNVTLSCEQNLNHDAMYWYRQDPGQGLRLIYYSQIVNDFQKGDIAEGYSVSREKKESFPLTVTSAQKNPTAFYLCASRGDSYGYTFGSGTRLTVV.

The V gene is TRBV18, the J gene TRBJ2-5; D perhaps matches TRBD1 (6 bases). CDR3 size: 15 residues. Per germline, CDR1 KGHSH and CDR2 LQKENI. Trimming shortened V by 3 bases and J by 4 bases, and 15 bases separated the two germline ends. This CDR3 reads CASSPLGRGRETQYF. The CDR3 nucleotides read TGTGCCAGCTCACCCTTGGGCAGGGGTAGAGAGACCCAGTACTTC. The variable domain in full, completed from reference TRBV18 and TRBJ2-5, reads NAGVMQNPRHLVRRRGQEARLRCSPMKGHSHVYWYRQLPEEGLKFMVYLQKENIIDESGMPKERFSAEFPKEGPSILRIQQVVRGDSAAYFCASSPLGRGRETQYFGPGTRLLVL.

The J gene is TRBJ1-1, the V gene TRBV3-1 (or the pseudogene TRBV3-2); D remains unclear. The CDR3 runs to 13 residues. The V and J ends lost 7 bases and 3 bases respectively, with 12 bases between them. Germline values: CDR1 LGHDT, CDR2 YNNKEL (reference sequence). CDR3: CASTTPGDTEAFF. In DNA, the CDR3 is TGTGCCAGCACTACTCCCGGGGACACTGAAGCTTTCTTT.

The CDR3 bases are TGTGCCAGCAGCGGACGGACAGGGGCTAATTCACCCCTCCACTTT. This gives the protein CASSGRTGANSPLHF. This chain links TRBV7-9 with TRBJ1-6, with TRBD1 matching 9 bases. This CDR3 contains 15 residues. V shed 5 bases, J shed 6 bases, and the junction held 5 bases outside the gene matches. The germline CDR1 and CDR2 sequences are SEHNR and FQNEAQ (reference sequence).

With regard to this clone: In the same sample, other DNA sequences code for this CDR3. The gene calls are TRBV5-1 and TRBJ2-2; TRBD1 might be the D (6 bases). The CDR3 runs to 14 residues. V lost 4 bases to trimming and J lost 1 base, with 8 bases between them. CDR1 is SGHRS and CDR2 is YFSETQ in the germline V gene. The CDR3 loop reads CASSETGNTGELFF. In DNA form, the CDR3 reads TGCGCCAGCAGCGAGACAGGGAACACCGGGGAGCTGTTTTTT.

This clone was recorded only once. The V call is TRBV20-1, the J call TRBJ1-2; D is perhaps TRBD1 (6 bases). The CDR3 totals 11 residues. CDR1 DFQATT and CDR2 SNEGSKA come from the germline V gene (reference sequence). V was cut by 2 bases and J by 6 bases, with 7 bases left in between. CDR3 sequence reads: CSARHRDGYTF. CDR3 DNA sequence: TGCAGTGCTAGACACAGGGATGGCTACACCTTC.

This chain links TRBV5-6 with TRBJ1-5; D is perhaps TRBD1 (5 bases). The CDR3 has 16 amino acids. The V and J ends lost 0 bases and 1 base respectively, with 11 bases between them. Germline V lookup: CDR1 SGHDT, CDR2 YYEEEE. This CDR3 is CASSLALEGSNQPQHF. The CDR3 coding sequence is TGTGCCAGCAGCTTGGCCCTGGAGGGGAGCAATCAGCCCCAGCATTTT. The entire variable domain, with the rest obtained from reference TRBV5-6 and TRBJ1-5, is as follows: DAGVTQSPTHLIKTRGQQVTLRCSPKSGHDTVSWYQQALGQGPQFIFQYYEEEERQRGNFPDRFSGHQFPNYSSELNVNALLLGDSALYLCASSLALEGSNQPQHFGDGTRLSIL.

This clone was picked up a small number of times. Other nucleotide sequences from this sample produce the same CDR3. The V gene is TRBV5-1, the J gene TRBJ2-7, with D perhaps matching TRBD1 (5 bases). Trimming removed 0 bases from V and 1 base from J, with 5 bases in between. Germline CDR1 and CDR2: SGHRS and YFSETQ. The length of the CDR3 is 13 residues. CDR3 sequence reads: CASSLAGSYEQYF. In DNA form, the CDR3 reads TGCGCCAGCAGCTTGGCAGGGTCCTACGAGCAGTACTTC.

This clone was counted between two and nine times. This sequence joins TRBV6-1 and TRBJ2-1, with 12 bases aligning to TRBD2. The CDR3 spans 13 residues. Germline V gene lookup returns CDR1 MNHNS and CDR2 SASEGT. V shed 6 bases and J 9 bases; nucleotides not matched to a gene: 3. CDR3 nucleotide sequence: TGTGCCAGCAGACTAGCGGGAGGCTTTGAGCAGTTCTTC. Translated, it gives CASRLAGGFEQFF.

This sequence joins TRBV4-2 and TRBJ2-7, with 7 bases fitting TRBD1. V trimming: 1 base; J trimming: 5 bases; junction bases outside the gene matches: 14. The CDR3 is 17 residues long. CDR1 LGHNA and CDR2 YNFKEQ come from the germline V gene. CDR3 region: CASSQGGLRQGWDEQYF. CDR3 DNA: TGTGCCAGCAGCCAAGGGGGGTTAAGACAGGGATGGGACGAGCAGTACTTC.

The V gene is TRBV6-6, the J gene TRBJ2-3; D is unclear. Germline lookup yields CDR1 MNHNY and CDR2 SVGAGI (reference sequence). V was trimmed by 6 bases and J by 5 bases, leaving 9 bases between them. The CDR3 is made up of 12 amino acids. The CDR3 nucleotides are TGTGCCAGCAGCATAGTTGGAGATACGCAGTATTTT. Amino acids: CASSIVGDTQYF.

As concerns this clone: This specimen includes other DNA sequences encoding the same CDR3. The rearrangement uses TRBV4-3 and TRBJ2-3, with D uncertain. In germline, CDR1 is LGHNA, CDR2 YSLEER. This CDR3 comprises 13 residues. V was clipped by 0 bases and J by 3 bases, with 4 bases between them. The CDR3 bases are TGCGCCAGCAGCCAAGACCGGACAGATACGCAGTATTTT. Protein: CASSQDRTDTQYF.

Points on this clone: The junction does not match germline at one end; this may be a read error. The chain joins TRBV5-6 to TRBJ2-3; tentatively, D is TRBD1 or TRBD2 (5 bases each). Germline V gene lookup returns CDR1 SGHDT and CDR2 YYEEEE. The CDR3 spans 12 residues. CDR3 protein: CASSSSGGYLLF. CDR3 DNA: TGTGCCAGCAGCTCTAGTGGGGGTTATTTGCTTTTT. Full variable domain (outside the CDR3, taken from reference TRBV5-6 and TRBJ2-3): DAGVTQSPTHLIKTRGQQVTLRCSPKSGHDTVSWYQQALGQGPQFIFQYYEEEERQRGNFPDRFSGHQFPNYSSELNVNALLLGDSALYLCASSSSGGYLLFGPGTRLTVL.

The chain joins TRBV18 to TRBJ2-1; 8 bases agree with TRBD2. The CDR3 loop spans 18 amino acids. Germline V gene sequence: CDR1 KGHSH, CDR2 LQKENI. Unmatched junction bases numbered 11, after V lost 4 bases and J lost 0 bases. DNA for the CDR3: TGTGCCAGCTCACTAAGGGTCGGTCGGGAGGGCTCCTACAATGAGCAGTTCTTC. This gives the protein CASSLRVGREGSYNEQFF.